Below, 20 T cell receptor beta chains from the same sample are listed, as sequenced in a study of blood T cells in healthy people across ages. A second PCR, run for about 7 to 11 cycles, used a sample-barcoded 5' primer plus a J-beta primer mix. In TCRdb, the 5' RACE reads were re-called with MiXCR into one record per CDR3 protein. The sample has 540,000 or so distinct CDR3 sequences, around 48% seen once. The source material was blood. Source of these receptors: a man at least 80 years old in good health.

This clonotype was seen only a few times. The V gene is TRBV7-2, the J gene TRBJ2-7; perhaps TRBD1 as D (6 bases). V lost 5 bases to trimming and J lost 5 bases, with 13 bases between them. The CDR3 consists of 13 residues. Germline values: CDR1 SGHTA, CDR2 FQGNSA. The chain's CDR3 is CASSNPQGHEQYF. The CDR3 nucleotides are TGTGCCAGCAGCAACCCACAGGGCCACGAGCAGTACTTC.

Comments on this clonotype: A read error is possible here, since a much larger clone lies one base away. The V call is TRBV6-6, the J call TRBJ2-5; D is undetermined. Per germline, CDR1 MNHNY and CDR2 SVGAGI (reference sequence). The CDR3 is 12 amino acids. CDR3 in DNA: TGTGCCGGCAGTTTAGTCCAAGAGACCCAGTACTTC. Amino acid sequence: CAGSLVQETQYF.

In this sample, this clonotype turned up a few times. The chain joins TRBV5-4 to TRBJ2-5, with D unresolved. V lost 4 bases and J lost 3, with 10 bases in between. The CDR3 loop spans 13 amino acids. Germline CDR1 SGHNT, CDR2 YYREEE (reference sequence). Written as DNA, the CDR3 is TGTGCCAGCAGCCCCGAATGGGAAGAGACCCAGTACTTC. Residues: CASSPEWEETQYF.

The J gene is TRBJ2-5, the V gene TRBV28; TRBD1 agrees at 10 bases. With 6 bases clipped from V and 2 bases from J, the junction kept 9 bases outside the gene matches. CDR3 length: 16 amino acids. Germline values: CDR1 MDHEN, CDR2 SYDVKM. CDR3 loop: CASSSPRGQGQETQYF. In nucleotides, the CDR3 is TGTGCCAGCAGCTCCCCCCGGGGACAGGGGCAAGAGACCCAGTACTTC.

With regard to this clonotype: A much bigger clone sits one base away, suggesting this may be a read error. The V gene is TRBV6-5, the J gene TRBJ2-7, with unresolved D. Germline V gene data show CDR1 as MNHEY and CDR2 as SVGAGI. The CDR3 covers 13 residues. The CDR3 DNA reads TGTGCCAGCAGTGACTCGCAATTCTCGGAGCAGTACTTC. This codes for CASSDSQFSEQYF.

V usage is TRBV19 and J usage is TRBJ2-1, with 8 bases identical to TRBD2. Trimming cost V 4 bases and J 10 bases; bases outside gene matches: 9. CDR1 and CDR2 from the germline V gene are LNHDA and SQIVND (reference sequence). The CDR3 runs 14 residues. CDR3 region: CASSTGTRVGEQFF. CDR3 nucleotide sequence: TGTGCCAGTAGTACCGGGACTAGGGTGGGAGAGCAGTTCTTC.

As regards this clonotype: At one end, the junction sequence differs from germline, possibly due to a read error. This sequence joins TRBV11-2 and TRBJ2-4; 9 nucleotides match TRBD2. Per germline, CDR1 SGHAT and CDR2 FQNNGV. The CDR3 extends over 14 amino acids. The CDR3 sequence: CTSSLAGASNIQYF. The CDR3 nucleotides read TGTACCAGCAGCTTAGCGGGGGCCTCAAACATTCAGTACTTC. Full variable domain (remainder filled in from reference TRBV11-2 and TRBJ2-4): EAGVAQSPRYKIIEKRQSVAFWCNPISGHATLYWYQQILGQGPKLLIQFQNNGVVDDSQLPKDRFSAERLKGVDSTLKIQPAKLEDSAVYLCTSSLAGASNIQYFGAGTRLSVL.

The chain employs TRBV15 and TRBJ1-1, with D perhaps matching TRBD1 (5 bases). The CDR3 is made up of 14 amino acids. Trimming stripped 5 bases from V and 6 bases from J, with 16 bases between. From germline, CDR1 is LNHNV and CDR2 YYDKDF (reference sequence). DNA for the CDR3: TGTGCCACCAGCCGAGTGCAGGGTATCTCTGAAGCTTTCTTT. Translating it yields CATSRVQGISEAFF.

The chain carries TRBV7-3 and TRBJ2-1; D tentatively reads TRBD1 or TRBD2 (5 bases each). The CDR3 is 13 residues long. Germline V gene sequence: CDR1 SGHTA, CDR2 FQGTGA. Trimming took off 5 bases at V and 6 bases at J, with 11 bases between the two ends. Here the CDR3 DNA reads TGTGCCAGCAGCCGGGGACCCACCAATGAGCAGTTCTTC. This translates into CASSRGPTNEQFF.

This clonotype showed up just a few times. This chain uses TRBV27 with TRBJ1-1; TRBD1 matches at 8 bases. The CDR3 runs 16 residues. The germline V gene has CDR1 MNHEY and CDR2 SMNVEV (reference sequence). Trimming cost V 7 bases and J 1 base; bases outside gene matches: 11. CDR3: CASTGFYRGGNTEAFF. The CDR3 DNA follows: TGTGCCAGCACCGGGTTTTACAGGGGGGGGAACACTGAAGCTTTCTTT.

This clonotype came up a few times. The CDR3 DNA reads as TGCAGTGCTAGACCGGGACTAGCGGGACTCGGGGAGCTGTTTTTT. Amino acid sequence: CSARPGLAGLGELFF. The rearrangement links TRBV20-1 to TRBJ2-2; TRBD2 aligns across 13 bases. V lost 2 bases to trimming and J lost 7 bases; unmatched junction nucleotides: 4. There are 15 residues in the CDR3. Looked up from germline, CDR1 is DFQATT and CDR2 is SNEGSKA (reference sequence).

This clonotype was counted a few times. V and J are TRBV5-1 and TRBJ2-1; possible D gene TRBD1, 6 bases. Germline CDR1 SGHRS, CDR2 YFSETQ. The CDR3 extends over 15 amino acids. With 4 bases removed from V and 2 bases from J, the gap between germline ends came to 13 bases. This chain's CDR3 is CASSAPDRTYNEQFF. Here the CDR3 DNA reads TGCGCCAGCAGCGCCCCAGACAGGACCTACAATGAGCAGTTCTTC. Full variable domain (rest looked up from reference TRBV5-1 and TRBJ2-1): KAGVTQTPRYLIKTRGQQVTLSCSPISGHRSVSWYQQTPGQGLQFLFEYFSETQRNKGNFPGRFSGRQFSNSRSEMNVSTLELGDSALYLCASSAPDRTYNEQFFGPGTRLTVL.

The chain has TRBV4-3 and TRBJ2-3, with 11 bases fitting TRBD2. The CDR3 runs 16 residues. Losses at the gene ends were 0 bases for V and 5 bases for J; bases not matched to a gene: 4. The V gene's germline CDR1 is LGHNA and CDR2 YSLEER. In DNA, the CDR3 is TGCGCCAGCAGCCAAGATTTAGCGGGGGGGCGAGATACGCAGTATTTT. It specifies CASSQDLAGGRDTQYF.

This clonotype was seen only a few times. With a much larger clone just one base away, this may be a read error. The chain recombines TRBV6-6 with TRBJ2-5; 7 positions match TRBD2. This CDR3 has 13 residues. The ends lost 5 bases at V and 5 bases at J; junction bases unmatched: 5. Germline V gene lookup returns CDR1 MNHNY and CDR2 SVGAGI (reference sequence). The CDR3 reads CASSGGGWETQYF. DNA for the CDR3: TGTGCCAGCAGTGGGGGGGGGTGGGAGACCCAGTACTTC.

The gene calls are TRBV20-1 and TRBJ2-6; D may be TRBD2 (6 bases). This CDR3 contains 16 residues. Germline V lookup: CDR1 DFQATT, CDR2 SNEGSKA (reference sequence). V shed 5 bases and J shed 2 bases, with 16 bases lying between them. CDR3 protein: CSASKGGATGANVLTF. CDR3 nucleotides: TGCAGTGCTTCCAAAGGAGGGGCTACTGGGGCCAACGTCCTGACTTTC.

This clonotype was seen a single time. The chain employs TRBV15 and TRBJ1-2; 7 nucleotides line up with TRBD1. V lost 3 bases to trimming and J lost 2 bases; unmatched junction nucleotides: 6. The germline V gene has CDR1 LNHNV and CDR2 YYDKDF (reference sequence). CDR3 length: 15 residues. The CDR3 protein is CATSSDDRANYGYTF. CDR3 nucleotides: TGTGCCACCAGCAGCGATGACAGGGCAAACTATGGCTACACCTTC.

The chain uses TRBV28 and TRBJ2-1, with 7 bases matching TRBD2. Germline V gene sequence: CDR1 MDHEN, CDR2 SYDVKM. Losses at the gene ends were 1 base for V and 3 bases for J; bases not matched to a gene: 9. The CDR3 contains 17 residues. The CDR3 sequence is CASSLSSGRTVYNEQFF. The CDR3 DNA follows: TGTGCCAGCAGTTTATCTTCCGGGAGGACCGTCTACAATGAGCAGTTCTTC.

This chain joins TRBV7-9 and TRBJ1-6; D unclear. The CDR3 totals 15 residues. The V end was cut by 4 bases, the J end by 7 bases, with 14 bases between. The germline V gene encodes CDR1 SEHNR and CDR2 FQNEAQ (reference sequence). CDR3 amino acids: CASSSVSGRNSPLHF. DNA of the CDR3: TGTGCCAGCAGCTCGGTATCTGGGAGGAATTCACCCCTCCACTTT.

V and J are TRBV6-2 or TRBV6-3 and TRBJ2-7; 8 positions match TRBD1. This CDR3 has 14 amino acids. V was clipped by 6 bases and J by 3 bases; unmatched bases: 7. CDR1 MNHEY and CDR2 SVGEGT come from the germline V gene. CDR3 region: CASSQDRAYYEQYF. CDR3 DNA: TGTGCCAGCAGCCAGGACAGGGCCTACTACGAGCAGTACTTC.

In this sample, this clonotype turned up many times. The chain has TRBV29-1 and TRBJ2-1; TRBD1 matches at 7 bases. V lost 8 bases to trimming and J lost 3 bases; unmatched junction nucleotides: 7. Germline CDR1 is SQVTM and CDR2 is ANQGSEA. The CDR3 loop spans 13 amino acids. DNA of the CDR3: TGCAGCCTACGGGACAGAGACTACAATGAGCAGTTCTTC. Residues: CSLRDRDYNEQFF.